The 17 T cell receptor beta chains reported below all come from one sample, sequenced in a study of T cell responses to AZD1222 COVID-19 vaccine. The protocol was immunoSEQ multiplex PCR, while the TCRdb copy is restricted to in-frame clones and leaves out a portion. This sample carries under 130,000 clones, 87% of them seen once, and the ten largest clones take 2% to 2.5%. Sequences were derived from peripheral blood, sampled 28 days after the second AZD1222 dose. The receptors derive from an adult who received the AZD1222 COVID-19 vaccine.

V is TRBV7-2 and J is TRBJ1-2; D call uncertain. V lost 1 base and J 4 bases, leaving 19 bases between the germline ends. Germline V lookup: CDR1 SGHTA, CDR2 FQGNSA. This CDR3 is built from 17 residues. As DNA, the CDR3 is TGTGCCAGCAGCTTAGTTGTCACGGCCGAGTTTGGCTATGGCTACACCTTC. This codes for CASSLVVTAEFGYGYTF.

The chain employs TRBV19 and TRBJ2-1, with D maybe TRBD2 (5 bases). The germline CDR1 and CDR2 sequences are LNHDA and SQIVND (reference sequence). Trimming took off 5 bases at V and 5 bases at J, with 13 bases between the two ends. The CDR3 is 14 residues long. The CDR3 DNA reads TGTGCCAGTAGTTTCGCCAGGAGGAACAATGAGCAGTTCTTC. Translated, it gives CASSFARRNNEQFF.

The rearrangement uses TRBV4-1 and TRBJ1-1; D not certain. Germline V gives CDR1 MGHRA, CDR2 YSYEKL. V gave up 1 base and J gave up 6 bases, with 9 bases separating them. The CDR3 is 13 residues long. The CDR3 coding sequence is TGCGCCAGCAGCCAAGTCAGTACCGCTGAAGCTTTCTTT. It specifies CASSQVSTAEAFF.

This chain connects TRBV5-1 to TRBJ2-3, with 8 bases lining up with TRBD2. V was clipped by 7 bases and J by 4 bases; unmatched bases: 8. CDR1 and CDR2 from the germline V gene are SGHRS and YFSETQ. The CDR3 extends over 14 amino acids. The CDR3 DNA reads as TGCGCCAGCTCCAGCGGGAGTGAGGCAGATACGCAGTATTTT. Translation: CASSSGSEADTQYF.

The rearrangement links TRBV3-1 (or the pseudogene TRBV3-2) to TRBJ1-1; D is unclear. The CDR3 has 14 residues. Germline loops: CDR1 LGHDT, CDR2 YNNKEL (reference sequence). Trimming removed 0 bases from V and 11 bases from J, with 16 bases in between. The CDR3 region is CASSQDNPARRAFF. CDR3 DNA: TGTGCCAGCAGCCAAGACAACCCTGCCAGGAGGGCTTTCTTT.

V usage is TRBV28 and J usage is TRBJ1-1; TRBD1 matches at 7 bases. This CDR3 region has 15 residues. V was clipped by 6 bases and J by 1 base; unmatched bases: 8. CDR1 is MDHEN and CDR2 is SYDVKM in the germline V gene. The CDR3 loop reads CASRPPGGWNTEAFF. CDR3 nucleotide sequence: TGTGCCAGCAGGCCCCCAGGGGGATGGAACACTGAAGCTTTCTTT.

The rearrangement uses TRBV7-2 and TRBJ1-2, with TRBD1 matching 10 bases. Germline values: CDR1 SGHTA, CDR2 FQGNSA. This CDR3 spans 15 amino acids. J gave up 4 bases and V 4 bases, and 6 bases lay outside the gene matches. As DNA, the CDR3 is TGTGCCAGCAGCTCGCCGGGACAGGGGTTCTATGGCTACACCTTC. Translation: CASSSPGQGFYGYTF. Drawing the rest from reference TRBV7-2 and TRBJ1-2, the complete variable domain is GAGVSQSPSNKVTEKGKDVELRCDPISGHTALYWYRQSLGQGLEFLIYFQGNSAPDKSGLPSDRFSAERTGGSVSTLTIQRTQQEDSAVYLCASSSPGQGFYGYTFGSGTRLTVV.

The chain uses TRBV6-1 and TRBJ1-5; D is possibly TRBD1 (5 bases). Trimming left V 1 base short and J 6 bases short, with 10 bases between. CDR3 length: 14 amino acids. Germline V gene lookup returns CDR1 MNHNS and CDR2 SASEGT. The CDR3 region is CASSEGGPSQPQHF. The CDR3 region has the DNA TGTGCCAGCAGTGAAGGGGGACCGAGTCAGCCCCAGCATTTT.

The CDR3 here is CAWSAAEMNTGELFF. Written as DNA, the CDR3 is TGTGCCTGGAGTGCAGCGGAAATGAACACCGGGGAGCTGTTTTTT. The J gene is TRBJ2-2, the V gene TRBV30; the D gene is possibly TRBD2 (5 bases). This CDR3 has 15 residues. V was clipped by 1 base and J by 1 base, with 10 bases between them. Germline-derived CDR1 and CDR2 are GTSNPN and SVGIG (reference sequence).

This clone was recorded a few times. The chain carries TRBV6-5 and TRBJ1-1, with 7 bases lining up with TRBD1. V was pared by 9 bases and J by 0 bases, with 4 bases of the junction left unmatched. CDR1 MNHEY and CDR2 SVGAGI come from the germline V gene. CDR3 length: 13 amino acids. CDR3 in DNA: TGTGCCAGTACCAGGGGGGTGAACACTGAAGCTTTCTTT. The encoded protein is CASTRGVNTEAFF.

DNA of the CDR3: TGTGCCAGCAGCCGTGGGGTCACCTACAATGAGCAGTTCTTC. The encoded protein is CASSRGVTYNEQFF. V gene TRBV5-6 combines with J gene TRBJ2-1; D is unclear. V was pared by 4 bases and J by 2 bases, with 10 bases between. From germline, CDR1 is SGHDT and CDR2 YYEEEE. The CDR3 sequence is 14 residues long.

The chain joins TRBV7-3 to TRBJ2-3; weak D call: TRBD2 (6 bases). From germline, CDR1 is SGHTA and CDR2 FQGTGA. The CDR3 has 15 amino acids. V was clipped by 3 bases and J by 0 bases, with 10 bases between them. CDR3: CASSFSGYSTDTQYF. The CDR3 nucleotides are TGTGCCAGCAGCTTCAGCGGGTATAGCACAGATACGCAGTATTTT.

The V and J genes are TRBV3-1 (or the pseudogene TRBV3-2) and TRBJ1-6; possible D gene TRBD1, 5 bases. Per the germline V gene, CDR1 is LGHDT and CDR2 is YNNKEL (reference sequence). V lost 6 bases to trimming and J lost 5 bases, with 8 bases between them. The CDR3 sequence is 13 residues long. The CDR3 nucleotides read TGTGCCAGCAGACGCAGGGATAATTCACCCCTCCACTTT. Encoded protein: CASRRRDNSPLHF.

This clone appeared a single time. V gene TRBV7-3 combines with J gene TRBJ2-1, with D perhaps TRBD1 (6 bases). Germline CDR1 and CDR2: SGHTA and FQGTGA. Trimming pared 3 bases from V and 12 bases from J, leaving 12 bases between. CDR3 length: 12 amino acids. The CDR3 sequence: CASSLTGQGQFF. CDR3 DNA sequence: TGTGCCAGCAGCTTGACAGGCCAGGGGCAGTTCTTC. The variable domain in full, completed from reference TRBV7-3 and TRBJ2-1, reads GAGVSQTPSNKVTEKGKYVELRCDPISGHTALYWYRQSLGQGPEFLIYFQGTGAADDSGLPNDRFFAVRPEGSVSTLKIQRTERGDSAVYLCASSLTGQGQFFGPGTRLTVL.

This clone was seen only once. V gene TRBV29-1 combines with J gene TRBJ2-5, with 8 bases matching TRBD2. V shed 3 bases and J 5 bases; nucleotides not matched to a gene: 5. There are 13 residues in the CDR3. CDR1 is SQVTM and CDR2 is ANQGSEA in the germline V gene. The CDR3 is CSVDREGLETQYF. The CDR3 nucleotides are TGCAGCGTTGACCGGGAGGGCCTCGAGACCCAGTACTTC.

The V gene is TRBV4-1, the J gene TRBJ2-1; 7 bases align to TRBD1. The CDR3 is 15 amino acids. V trimming: 2 bases; J trimming: 5 bases; junction bases outside the gene matches: 6. Germline lookup yields CDR1 MGHRA and CDR2 YSYEKL. The CDR3 reads CASSQNRDRNNEQFF. CDR3 bases: TGCGCCAGCAGCCAAAACCGGGACAGAAACAATGAGCAGTTCTTC.

The J gene is TRBJ2-1, the V gene TRBV5-6; TRBD2 is a possible D gene (6 bases). This CDR3 is 17 amino acids long. From germline, CDR1 is SGHDT and CDR2 YYEEEE. V was trimmed by 3 bases and J by 0 bases, leaving 16 bases between them. DNA for the CDR3: TGTGCCAGCAGCTGGGTTCTTAGCGGCGGCTCCTACAATGAGCAGTTCTTC. This gives the protein CASSWVLSGGSYNEQFF. Looking up the rest from reference TRBV5-6 and TRBJ2-1 gives the full variable domain: DAGVTQSPTHLIKTRGQQVTLRCSPKSGHDTVSWYQQALGQGPQFIFQYYEEEERQRGNFPDRFSGHQFPNYSSELNVNALLLGDSALYLCASSWVLSGGSYNEQFFGPGTRLTVL.